This TCR beta chain was observed in a study of cytomegalovirus exposure and HLA in healthy donors. Study details: Roughly 77 million unique TCRs from HLA-typed donors made up an early data release.

Comments on this clone: Its antigen is unidentified.

Donors were ostensibly healthy at sampling, although undocumented immune exposures were probable. 13 Jbeta primers and 60 Vbeta primers were used for the PCR. This table comes from immunoSEQ multiplex PCR, and its TCRdb copy is limited to in-frame clones, with some not included. Here the sample spans about 130,000 clones, 75% to 90% being singletons. Study findings and constraints: The authors enumerated under 200 TCR beta chains as linked to cytomegalovirus. Accurate prediction of most subjects' HLA-A and HLA-B alleles from TCR beta sequences was reported.

V was cut by 5 bases and J by 2 bases, with 9 bases left in between. CDR1 is SNHLY and CDR2 is FYNNEI in the germline V gene. There are 13 residues in the CDR3. The chain uses TRBV2 and TRBJ1-1; D is uncertain. The sample consisted of PBMCs. The sequence derives from a woman between 25 and 40 years old in good health and CMV-seropositive. CDR3 bases: TGTGCCAGCAGTCCTCAGGTAAACACTGAAGCTTTCTTT. Its translation is CASSPQVNTEAFF.